This entry describes one T cell receptor beta chain. These data are taken from a study of T cell responses to AZD1222 COVID-19 vaccine. Libraries were prepared by immunoSEQ multiplex PCR; TCRdb keeps only in-frame clonotypes and omits some of them. The sample yields about 140,000 clones, of which the top ten take up about 2%. The CDR3 has 17 residues. Germline CDR1 and CDR2: KGHSH and LQKENI. The ends were cut back, 3 bases at V and 1 base at J, with 18 bases in the middle. The sequence was collected from an adult in good health. The chain has TRBV18 and TRBJ1-1; possible D gene TRBD1, 5 bases. Sequenced sample: peripheral blood. The CDR3 bases are TGTGCCAGCTCACCTTCAAGGTGGGACGGCGGGAACACTGAAGCTTTCTTT. Translated, it gives CASSPSRWDGGNTEAFF.